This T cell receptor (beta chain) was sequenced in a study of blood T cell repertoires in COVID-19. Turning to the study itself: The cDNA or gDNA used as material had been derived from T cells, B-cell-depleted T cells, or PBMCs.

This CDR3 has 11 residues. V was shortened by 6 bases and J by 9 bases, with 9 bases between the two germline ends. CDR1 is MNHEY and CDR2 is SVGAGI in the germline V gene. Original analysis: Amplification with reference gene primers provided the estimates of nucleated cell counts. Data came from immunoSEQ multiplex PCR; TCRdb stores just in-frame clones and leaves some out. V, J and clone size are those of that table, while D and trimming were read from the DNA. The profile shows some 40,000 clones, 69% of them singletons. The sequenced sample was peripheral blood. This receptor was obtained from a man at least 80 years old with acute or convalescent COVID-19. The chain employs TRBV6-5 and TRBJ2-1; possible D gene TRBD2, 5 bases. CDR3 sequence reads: CASRRAGEQFF. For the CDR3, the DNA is TGTGCCAGCAGGAGGGCTGGTGAGCAGTTCTTC.